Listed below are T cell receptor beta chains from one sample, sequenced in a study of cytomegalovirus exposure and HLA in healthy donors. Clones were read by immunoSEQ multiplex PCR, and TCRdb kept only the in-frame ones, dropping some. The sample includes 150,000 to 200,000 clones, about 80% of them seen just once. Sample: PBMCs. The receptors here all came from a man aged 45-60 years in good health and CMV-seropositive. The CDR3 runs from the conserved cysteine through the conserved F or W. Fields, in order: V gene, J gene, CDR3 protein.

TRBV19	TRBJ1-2	CASSIGRGRANSLGGYTF
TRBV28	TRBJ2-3	CASSTQGYTQYF
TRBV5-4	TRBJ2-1	CASSKGTGGYNEQFF
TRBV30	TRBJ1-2	CAWSGWTGDLNYGYTF
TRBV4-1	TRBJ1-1	CASLPGGPEGVRSTEAFF
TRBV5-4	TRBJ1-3	CASSFQGMDGNTIYF
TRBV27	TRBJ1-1	CASSPQGHSNTEAFF
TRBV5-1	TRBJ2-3	CASSSGLAGTDTQYF
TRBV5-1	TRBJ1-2	CASSPLGPNYGYTF
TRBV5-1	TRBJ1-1	CASSPGTGGAEAFF